What follows are 9 T cell receptor beta chains derived from one specimen sequenced in a study of cytomegalovirus exposure and HLA in healthy donors. 60 Vbeta and 13 Jbeta primers were used in PCR. Method: immunoSEQ multiplex PCR; TCRdb's copy keeps in-frame clones and lacks some. The repertoire holds over 150,000 clones, with roughly 82% as singletons. The sequenced sample consisted of PBMCs. The receptors come from a man aged 45-60 years in good health and CMV-seropositive.

This clone has just a few counts. The chain combines TRBV4-3 with TRBJ2-2; D is unclear. In germline, CDR1 is LGHNA, CDR2 YSLEER. V gave up 1 base and J gave up 0 bases, with 3 bases separating them. This CDR3 has 14 residues. The CDR3 DNA reads as TGCGCCAGCAGCCAAGCTACGAACACCGGGGAGCTGTTTTTT. This sequence encodes CASSQATNTGELFF.

This clone was seen a single time. The chain has TRBV4-3 and TRBJ1-5; 7 bases are a match to TRBD1. This CDR3 is 13 amino acids long. The V segment lost 4 bases and the J segment 5 bases; nucleotides outside the gene matches: 2. CDR1 and CDR2 from the germline V gene are LGHNA and YSLEER. This chain's CDR3 is CASSPGGDQPQHF. The CDR3 DNA reads TGCGCCAGCAGCCCAGGGGGAGATCAGCCCCAGCATTTT.

The rearrangement uses TRBV18 and TRBJ2-2, with TRBD1 as a possible D gene (6 bases). CDR3 length equals 14 residues. From germline, CDR1 is KGHSH and CDR2 LQKENI. V was pared by 4 bases and J by 3 bases, with 9 bases between. The CDR3 DNA is TGTGCCAGCTCACGGACAGATCACACCGGGGAGCTGTTTTTT. Its translation: CASSRTDHTGELFF.

This clone has only a few counts. V is TRBV9 and J is TRBJ2-1; TRBD2 matches at 9 bases. V was pared by 0 bases and J by 5 bases, with 3 bases of the junction left unmatched. The germline V gene encodes CDR1 SGDLS and CDR2 YYNGEE. The CDR3 sequence is 15 residues long. The CDR3 DNA sequence: TGTGCCAGCAGCGTAGAGGGCGGGAGGGACAATGAGCAGTTCTTC. Translation: CASSVEGGRDNEQFF.

This rearrangement joins TRBV6-1 to TRBJ2-2; the D is unclear. V was clipped by 4 bases and J by 7 bases, with 10 bases between them. The CDR3 runs 13 residues. Germline V gene lookup returns CDR1 MNHNS and CDR2 SASEGT. The CDR3 loop is CASSAWSGGELFF. CDR3 sequence (DNA): TGTGCCAGCAGTGCATGGTCGGGCGGGGAGCTGTTTTTT.

Only one count was recorded for this clone. The V call is TRBV18, the J call TRBJ1-4, with 9 positions matching TRBD1. Germline V lookup: CDR1 KGHSH, CDR2 LQKENI. V was pared by 4 bases and J by 3 bases, with 6 bases of the junction left unmatched. The CDR3 consists of 16 residues. The CDR3 is CASSLGQGHPNEKLFF. The CDR3 DNA follows: TGTGCCAGCTCACTGGGACAGGGACATCCTAATGAAAAACTGTTTTTT.

This chain uses TRBV27 with TRBJ2-7; TRBD1 matches at 7 bases. CDR1 and CDR2 from the germline V gene are MNHEY and SMNVEV (reference sequence). Trimming removed 5 bases from V and 3 bases from J; junction bases left unmatched: 13. This CDR3 has 16 amino acids. The chain's CDR3 is CASSNVIRDRFYEQYF. The CDR3, as DNA: TGTGCCAGCAGTAACGTCATCCGGGACAGATTCTACGAGCAGTACTTC.

The V gene is TRBV5-4, the J gene TRBJ2-1; 7 nucleotides line up with TRBD2. Germline CDR1 and CDR2: SGHNT and YYREEE (reference sequence). V dropped 4 bases and J dropped 8; count of bases not matched to a gene: 15. The CDR3 length is 16 residues. CDR3 DNA: TGTGCCAGCAGCCCCGAATCTAGCGGATCTTCCTATGAGCAGTTCTTC. This codes for CASSPESSGSSYEQFF.

This chain joins TRBV6-1 and TRBJ2-7, with a weak D call TRBD2 (5 bases). V shed 3 bases and J shed 5 bases, with 14 bases lying between them. CDR1 is MNHNS and CDR2 is SASEGT in the germline V gene. The CDR3 runs to 14 residues. The CDR3 DNA is TGTGCCAGCAGTGACCTCAAGGGAGTCGACGAGCAGTACTTC. Translation: CASSDLKGVDEQYF.